Shown below are 22 T cell receptor beta chains from a single sample sequenced in a study of blood T cell repertoires in COVID-19. TCRdb's table, derived via immunoSEQ multiplex PCR, lists solely in-frame clones and lacks some. The sample holds about 38,000 clones, 85% to 90% seen once. The specimen sequenced was peripheral blood. Source of these receptors: a man in his 60s with active or convalescent COVID-19.

The chain recombines TRBV28 with TRBJ1-2, with D possibly TRBD1 on 6 matching bases. Trimming left V 3 bases short and J 0 bases short, with 11 bases between. Per germline, CDR1 MDHEN and CDR2 SYDVKM. The CDR3 has 15 amino acids. For the CDR3, the DNA is TGTGCCAGCAGTTTTGGGGACACGGCTAACTATGGCTACACCTTC. Translated: CASSFGDTANYGYTF.

This clone was picked up a small number of times. The chain recombines TRBV27 with TRBJ1-6, with 10 bases identical to TRBD1. The V segment lost 6 bases and the J segment 10 bases; nucleotides outside the gene matches: 9. Germline V CDR1 and CDR2: MNHEY, SMNVEV (reference sequence). The CDR3 consists of 15 residues. The CDR3 DNA sequence: TGTGCCAGCAGGAGATTGGACAGGGGGGGCTCACCCCTCCACTTT. It is translated as CASRRLDRGGSPLHF.

The J gene is TRBJ1-5, the V gene TRBV24-1, with D possibly TRBD1 on 6 matching bases. Looked up from germline, CDR1 is KGHDR and CDR2 is SFDVKD. V was pared by 3 bases and J by 9 bases, with 14 bases between. This CDR3 contains 14 residues. The CDR3 region has the DNA TGTGCCACCAGTGATAGGCAGGGGCCGGGGCCCCAGCATTTT. It encodes CATSDRQGPGPQHF.

In its sample, this clone was seen a few times. The rearrangement links TRBV6-1 to TRBJ1-2; D uncertain. Germline V gene lookup returns CDR1 MNHNS and CDR2 SASEGT. The V gene lost 2 bases and the J gene lost 3 bases, with 7 bases spanning the gap. This CDR3 contains 13 residues. The CDR3: CASSEPDYYGYTF. Written as DNA, the CDR3 is TGTGCCAGCAGTGAACCAGACTACTATGGCTACACCTTC.

This clone was seen just once. The genes are TRBV18 and TRBJ1-5; D may be TRBD1 (6 bases). V lost 6 bases and J lost 7, with 10 bases in between. The CDR3 runs 12 residues. The germline gives CDR1 KGHSH, CDR2 LQKENI. CDR3 nucleotide sequence: TGTGCCAGCTCCCTCAGGGGACAGCCCCAGCATTTT. This translates into CASSLRGQPQHF.

This chain links TRBV15 with TRBJ2-2; perhaps TRBD1 as D (6 bases). Looked up from germline, CDR1 is LNHNV and CDR2 is YYDKDF (reference sequence). V lost 5 bases and J 5 bases, leaving 18 bases between the germline ends. The CDR3 is made up of 16 amino acids. The CDR3 here is CATSAQYRVRTGELFF. Here the CDR3 DNA reads TGTGCCACCAGCGCACAATACAGGGTTCGAACCGGGGAGCTGTTTTTT.

The rearrangement links TRBV30 to TRBJ1-6; D perhaps matches TRBD1 (6 bases). The germline gives CDR1 GTSNPN, CDR2 SVGIG (reference sequence). Trimming shortened V by 8 bases and J by 2 bases, and 22 bases separated the two germline ends. This CDR3 comprises 17 residues. CDR3 coding DNA: TGTGCCGTGGGAGTAGGACAGCTCAGCCCCTATAATTCACCCCTCCACTTT. As protein: CAVGVGQLSPYNSPLHF.

This chain links TRBV5-1 with TRBJ1-1; 10 nucleotides match TRBD1. CDR3 length: 15 amino acids. J gave up 5 bases and V 5 bases, and 9 bases lay outside the gene matches. Germline V gives CDR1 SGHRS, CDR2 YFSETQ. The chain's CDR3 is CASSSTTGGATEAFF. CDR3 nucleotide sequence: TGCGCCAGCAGTTCGACGACAGGGGGCGCGACTGAAGCTTTCTTT.

The J gene is TRBJ2-7, the V gene TRBV19, with TRBD2 as a possible D gene (6 bases). V was shortened by 3 bases and J by 2 bases, with 14 bases between the two germline ends. Per germline, CDR1 LNHDA and CDR2 SQIVND (reference sequence). The CDR3 is 15 residues long. Written as DNA, the CDR3 is TGTGCCAGTAGTATTAATCTAGCGACCACCTACGAGCAGTACTTC. Protein sequence: CASSINLATTYEQYF.

The chain is built from TRBV7-9 and TRBJ2-6, with D tentatively TRBD1 (6 bases). The V gene lost 7 bases and the J gene lost 2 bases, with 15 bases spanning the gap. The germline CDR1 and CDR2 sequences are SEHNR and FQNEAQ (reference sequence). This CDR3 is 16 amino acids long. The CDR3 sequence is CASTTKPGAGANVLTF. The DNA for the CDR3 is TGTGCCAGCACGACTAAGCCAGGGGCTGGGGCCAACGTCCTGACTTTC.

The chain links TRBV3-1 (or the pseudogene TRBV3-2) to TRBJ2-3; 8 bases are a match to TRBD2. The germline V gene has CDR1 LGHDT and CDR2 YNNKEL (reference sequence). J lost 6 bases, V lost 2 bases, and 4 bases had no gene match. The CDR3 covers 14 residues. CDR3 DNA sequence: TGTGCCAGCAGCCAATCCGGGAGGGCCGATACGCAGTATTTT. Translating it yields CASSQSGRADTQYF.

This chain connects TRBV28 to TRBJ1-4; D perhaps matches TRBD1 (6 bases). V was shortened by 10 bases and J by 5 bases, with 14 bases between the two germline ends. The CDR3 is 13 amino acids. In germline, CDR1 is MDHEN, CDR2 SYDVKM. The CDR3 loop reads CATSGGPNEKLFF. Here the CDR3 DNA reads TGTGCCACTTCGGGGGGCCCGAATGAAAAACTGTTTTTT. Supplemented by reference TRBV28 and TRBJ1-4, the full variable domain reads DVKVTQSSRYLVKRTGEKVFLECVQDMDHENMFWYRQDPGLGLRLIYFSYDVKMKEKGDIPEGYSVSREKKERFSLILESASTNQTSMYLCATSGGPNEKLFFGSGTQLSVL.

This chain links TRBV7-9 with TRBJ2-7; 14 bases align to TRBD2. Germline V gene lookup returns CDR1 SEHNR and CDR2 FQNEAQ (reference sequence). The CDR3 consists of 17 residues. The ends lost 4 bases at V and 3 bases at J; junction bases unmatched: 8. The CDR3 is CASSSGLAGGYRYEQYF. CDR3 sequence (DNA): TGTGCCAGCAGCTCAGGACTAGCGGGAGGATATCGCTACGAGCAGTACTTC.

This clone came up once. The rearrangement joins TRBV11-2 to TRBJ2-2, with D uncertain. Trimming removed 3 bases from V and 8 bases from J, with 7 bases in between. Germline V gene data show CDR1 as SGHAT and CDR2 as FQNNGV. The CDR3 contains 12 residues. CDR3 protein: CASSFPRGELFF. In nucleotides, the CDR3 is TGTGCCAGCAGCTTCCCGCGGGGGGAGCTGTTTTTT.

V and J are TRBV6-2 or TRBV6-3 and TRBJ2-7, with a tentative D call TRBD2 (5 bases). Germline CDR1 and CDR2: MNHEY and SVGEGT. V was trimmed by 2 bases and J by 3 bases, leaving 14 bases between them. This CDR3 has 15 amino acids. The CDR3 coding sequence is TGTGCCAGCAGTTACACTCAGGACTTAAACTACGAGCAGTACTTC. Its protein is CASSYTQDLNYEQYF.

This chain links TRBV18 with TRBJ2-5; the match to TRBD2 covers 10 bases. There are 17 residues in the CDR3. Per germline, CDR1 KGHSH and CDR2 LQKENI. The V and J ends lost 3 bases and 1 base, in that order; junction bases with no gene match: 8. The CDR3 sequence: CASSPLRGLAVQETQYF. The CDR3 region has the DNA TGTGCCAGCTCACCCCTCCGTGGACTAGCGGTCCAAGAGACCCAGTACTTC. Variable domain in full (rest from reference TRBV18 and TRBJ2-5): NAGVMQNPRHLVRRRGQEARLRCSPMKGHSHVYWYRQLPEEGLKFMVYLQKENIIDESGMPKERFSAEFPKEGPSILRIQQVVRGDSAAYFCASSPLRGLAVQETQYFGPGTRLLVL.

The CDR3 DNA reads TGTGCCAGCAGTCGCCTGTTGGGACAGGGGGAAGAAAAACTGTTTTTT. It yields the protein CASSRLLGQGEEKLFF. The rearrangement links TRBV27 to TRBJ1-4; TRBD1 matches at 11 bases. J lost 8 bases, V lost 5 bases, and 10 bases had no gene match. This CDR3 contains 16 residues. From germline, CDR1 is MNHEY and CDR2 SMNVEV (reference sequence).

V usage is TRBV9 and J usage is TRBJ2-2; TRBD1 matches 7 bases. CDR1 is SGDLS, CDR2 YYNGEE, per germline. The J segment lost 5 bases and the V segment lost 3 bases, leaving 10 bases of the junction unmatched. This CDR3 contains 16 residues. The chain's CDR3 is CASSAEDRTRTGELFF. CDR3 coding DNA: TGTGCCAGCAGCGCAGAGGACAGGACCAGGACCGGGGAGCTGTTTTTT.

The gene calls are TRBV6-5 and TRBJ1-5, with D perhaps TRBD1 (6 bases). V shed 5 bases and J shed 2 bases, with 10 bases lying between them. There are 14 residues in the CDR3. The V gene's germline CDR1 is MNHEY and CDR2 SVGAGI. CDR3 in amino acids: CASSRGGGNQPQHF. The CDR3 DNA is TGTGCCAGCAGTAGGGGGGGTGGCAATCAGCCCCAGCATTTT.

The J gene is TRBJ1-5, the V gene TRBV7-2; possibly TRBD1 for D (6 bases). CDR3 length: 16 amino acids. Germline loops: CDR1 SGHTA, CDR2 FQGNSA. Trimming pared 3 bases from V and 3 bases from J, leaving 15 bases between. The CDR3 DNA is TGTGCCAGCAGCTTCTGGGGGGGGCTTGACAATCAGCCCCAGCATTTT. This codes for CASSFWGGLDNQPQHF.

The V call is TRBV23-1, the J call TRBJ2-7, with 8 bases identical to TRBD2. TRBV23-1 is classed as an ORF, of uncertain function. Trimming took 4 bases from V and 4 from J; bases not matched to a gene: 6. The CDR3 has 14 amino acids. CDR3 sequence (DNA): TGCGCCAGCAGTCCTCGGGAGGGCCAGTACGAGCAGTACTTC. Amino acids: CASSPREGQYEQYF.

V is TRBV4-1 and J is TRBJ2-7, with 10 bases fitting TRBD1. CDR1 and CDR2 from the germline V gene are MGHRA and YSYEKL. This CDR3 is 15 amino acids long. V trimming: 6 bases; J trimming: 0 bases; junction bases outside the gene matches: 5. The CDR3 coding sequence is TGCGCCAGCAGGACAGGGGGCTCGGTCTCCTACGAGCAGTACTTC. It is translated as CASRTGGSVSYEQYF.